This note documents a single TCR beta chain sequence. What it recognizes is unknown. These data originate in a study of T cell repertoires in cytomegalovirus infection. Looking at the study overall: CMV infection and matching HLA type were both indicated by public TCR beta signatures.

V lost 3 bases to trimming and J lost 0 bases, with 12 bases between them. The V gene's germline CDR1 is LNHDA and CDR2 SQIVND (reference sequence). There are 16 residues in the CDR3. TCRdb redid the calling of the reads with MiXCR, one entry per CDR3 protein. The sample shows about 890,000 distinct CDR3 sequences, approximately 30% of them seen only once. Study-level results: CMV carriers with the relevant HLA were identified by cumulative public TCR beta family frequency.

Source: cultured CD8+ T cells from PBMCs, taken from culture after CMV antigen stimulation. The V and J genes are TRBV19 and TRBJ1-5; no clear D. The receptor's source is a human donor in good health (CMV status not recorded). Some clones in this sample may be carry-over from other donors' samples. CDR3 DNA: TGTGCCAGTAGTATTAGGCACTCCTATAGCAATCAGCCCCAGCATTTT. Encoded protein: CASSIRHSYSNQPQHF.